Reported below is one TCR beta chain. The antigen remains undetermined. The data are from a study of CD8+ T cells in alopecia areata. The study's findings and limits: A single nonresponder leaves the baseline CD8+ expansion link to response uncertain.

Sequencing used cDNA as its template, made by extracting RNA and reverse transcribing it. Profiled with immunoSEQ multiplex PCR; TCRdb holds only in-frame clones, not every one. The table records under 350,000 clones, roughly 60% of them present only once. CDR1 and CDR2 (germline): GTSNPN, SVGIG (reference sequence). The CDR3 is 11 amino acids. The ends were cut back, 5 bases at V and 4 bases at J, with 8 bases in the middle. Treatment here: oral pan-JAK inhibitor, 5-10 mg twice daily. The TCR sequence derives from a human donor with alopecia areata. The chain uses TRBV30 and TRBJ2-5, with a weak D call TRBD2 (5 bases). Source: CD4+ T cells sorted from blood, taken at week 24, from a patient treated with tofacitinib. The CDR3 sequence is CAWEGGETQYF. In DNA form, the CDR3 reads TGTGCCTGGGAGGGCGGAGAGACCCAGTACTTC. The whole variable domain, remainder taken from reference TRBV30 and TRBJ2-5, is SQTIHQWPATLVQPVGSPLSLECTVEGTSNPNLYWYRQAAGRGLQLLFYSVGIGQISSEVPQNLSASRPQDRQFILSSKKLLLSDSGFYLCAWEGGETQYFGPGTRLLVL.